The TCR beta chain described here comes from a study of T cells in Graves' hyperthyroidism and ophthalmopathy (dated by TCRdb to the late 2010s). In the study overall: Peripheral blood was collected at initial diagnosis, before any treatment. To identify distinguishing TCR V-J signatures, a discovery cohort of about 100 patients was used, comprising some 45 with Graves' ophthalmopathy and around 60 with stable Graves' hyperthyroidism. Whether ophthalmopathy could be predicted prospectively was tested in an independent validation cohort made up of 18 to 20 hyperthyroidism patients plus 17 patients who later progressed to ophthalmopathy. The approximately 100 discovery patients were randomly split 7:3 into training and test sets. Thyroid tissue and blood T-cell repertoires from roughly 6 Graves' hyperthyroidism patients were also compared in the study. After sampling, hyperthyroidism patients received methimazole starting at 30 mg daily, and ophthalmopathy patients received high-dose intravenous methylprednisolone. According to the paper, TCR Vbeta CDR3 sequencing was carried out on more than 120 peripheral blood samples, which came from approximately 41 ophthalmopathy, about 75 hyperthyroidism and about 17 progressor patients.

The TCR beta CDR3 regions were amplified from the RNA transcripts. For the first round of RT-PCR on the TCR CDR3, the HTBI primer set was used together with the Qiagen OneStep RT-PCR kit. The libraries were constructed in a second round of multiplex PCR and then size-selected and purified. The libraries were sequenced on an Illumina HiSeq2000 using paired-end 100 bp reads. As for the authors' bioinformatics: SOAPnuke was used to process the raw data, with reads discarded if the reads contained adapters or uncalled bases, had a mean Phred below 15, or lacked an exact constant-primer or identifier match. High-quality paired reads were merged using COPE v1.2.5, and each unique nucleotide sequence was defined as a clonotype. MiTCR v1.1 was used to align clonotypes to the IMGT TRBV, TRBD and TRBJ reference segments. The analysis was restricted to V-J combinations with a frequency above 0.0001, which together covered roughly 99% of the repertoires. A TCS score was defined as the ratio of F50 (clonal expansion) to E x V (chaos), with BLOSUM62-based TCRdist applied between CDR3 peptides within each V-J. Welch's t-statistics and random forest reduced 500 to 650 V-J features to 13, which were used in a naive Bayes classifier (R e1071). TCRdb handled the public reads itself, with Q25 trimming in fastp and clone calling in MiXCR, and kept productive beta chains. Rows are unified per CDR3 protein, each entry keeping the most common DNA and genes. These V and J calls originate from TCRdb's pipeline instead of the authors' own analysis. The sample table lists 560,000 or so distinct CDR3 sequences, just under 20% of them with a count of one. The ten largest clones represent about 45% of the sample.

This clonotype was recorded many times. Its target antigen remains unknown. At one end, the junction sequence differs from germline, possibly due to a read error. Results the study describes overall, beyond this receptor: In validation, the model predicted progression to ophthalmopathy a median of approximately 6.3 months before onset, with over 55% sensitivity and just under 75% specificity. A 13 V-J signature model separated ophthalmopathy from stable hyperthyroidism, with 87.88% sensitivity and roughly 84% specificity in cross-validation and 80%/75% in testing. Most expanded thyroid clonotypes (frequency above 0.001) were also detected in blood, suggesting blood repertoires may reflect thyroid immune responses. Sample size was not statistically predetermined, and investigators were not blinded to group allocation.

Ophthalmopathy patients had moderately to severely active disease, with a Clinical Activity Score of 3 or more, a NOSPECS grade of 4 or more, and a disease duration of less than 3 months. Patients with uncontrolled infections, other autoimmune diseases, pregnancy or lactation were excluded. Diagnoses were established on the basis of clinical symptoms, serum thyroxine and TRAb, thyroid ultrasound, and orbital computed tomography. PBMCs were isolated from more than 8 ml of fresh peripheral blood by Ficoll-Paque density gradient centrifugation. Total RNA was extracted using Trizol reagent, and RNA quality was assessed on an Agilent 2100 Bioanalyzer. The CDR3 sequence holds 14 residues, the cysteine and phenylalanine included. The sequence is cut down to CDR3 DNA, 42 bases in frame from base 1. CDR1 and CDR2 (SSHAT, FNYEAQ) derive from the germline V gene (reference sequence).

The sequenced sample was blood. The V and J genes are TRBV7-7 and TRBJ2-5; 10 nucleotides in the junction match TRBD2. This TCR was recovered from a man aged 40-49 years with Graves' ophthalmopathy. For the CDR3, the sequence is CASSASGGAETQYF. The sequenced DNA is TGTGCTAGCAGCGCGAGCGGGGGGGCCGAGACCCAGTACTTC. The variable domain in full, with residues beyond the CDR3 obtained from the reference TRBV7-7 and TRBJ2-5 genes, is GAGVSQSPRYKVTKRGQDVTLRCDPISSHATLYWYQQALGQGPEFLTYFNYEAQPDKSGLPSDRFSAERPEGSISTLTIQRTEQRDSAMYRCASSASGGAETQYFGPGTRLLVL.